One and the same sample provided the 21 T cell receptor beta chains below, sequenced in a study of CD8 T cells in ankylosing spondylitis. One entry per CDR3 protein results from TCRdb running MiXCR on the 5' RACE reads. The repertoire holds some 800,000 distinct CDR3 sequences, with about 10% as singletons. Study-level findings and limits: Typical of ankylosing spondylitis blood, it appeared, was a TCR beta motif of roughly eight highly homologous variants.

No cognate antigen is known for these TCRs. Sequencing was carried out using blood, either unsorted or a sorted T cell fraction (not recorded which). The receptors were gathered from a male donor with ankylosing spondylitis.

Only a few counts were recorded for this clonotype. The DNA for the CDR3 is TGTGCCACCAGTGATCCTTCGAAAATACCGGGACAGGGCTACAATGAGCAGTTCTTC. It yields the protein CATSDPSKIPGQGYNEQFF. The chain combines TRBV24-1 with TRBJ2-1; 9 nucleotides agree with TRBD1. The trim removed 3 bases at V and 3 bases at J, leaving 14 bases unmatched. The CDR3 consists of 19 residues. Germline V lookup: CDR1 KGHDR, CDR2 SFDVKD.

In its sample, this clonotype was seen a few times. This sequence joins TRBV28 and TRBJ1-2; D unclear. Germline V gene sequence: CDR1 MDHEN, CDR2 SYDVKM. The V end was cut by 10 bases, the J end by 8 bases, with 14 bases between. The CDR3 extends over 11 amino acids. CDR3 in DNA: TGTGCCACCGACGAGCGGAGAGGCTACACCTTC. Translation gives CATDERRGYTF.

CDR3 residues: CASSEAGKAGELFF. As DNA, the CDR3 is TGTGCCAGCAGTGAGGCAGGGAAAGCCGGGGAGCTGTTTTTT. The chain links TRBV25-1 to TRBJ2-2; the D gene is possibly TRBD1 (5 bases). The V end was cut by 3 bases, the J end by 6 bases, with 11 bases between. The CDR3 contains 14 residues. The germline V gene has CDR1 MGHDK and CDR2 SYGVNS.

The chain carries TRBV20-1 and TRBJ1-4; D gene uncertain. Looked up from germline, CDR1 is DFQATT and CDR2 is SNEGSKA (reference sequence). Trimming stripped 0 bases from V and 6 bases from J, with 11 bases between. This CDR3 has 14 amino acids. CDR3 DNA sequence: TGCAGTGCTAGAGATCTTTCGGGGTATGAAAAACTGTTTTTT. It is translated as CSARDLSGYEKLFF.

This clonotype occurred a few times. The genes are TRBV7-9 and TRBJ1-1, with no clear D. CDR3 length equals 11 residues. Germline assignment: CDR1 SEHNR and CDR2 FQNEAQ (reference sequence). V lost 8 bases to trimming and J lost 8 bases, with 12 bases between them. The CDR3 reads CASGPRFEAFF. The CDR3 DNA is TGTGCCAGCGGACCCAGGTTCGAAGCTTTCTTT. Drawing the rest from reference TRBV7-9 and TRBJ1-1, the complete variable domain is DTGVSQNPRHKITKRGQNVTFRCDPISEHNRLYWYRQTLGQGPEFLTYFQNEAQLEKSRLLSDRFSAERPKGSFSTLEIQRTEQGDSAMYLCASGPRFEAFFGQGTRLTVV.

In DNA, the CDR3 is TGTGCCAGCAGTTACAAGACCACAAGCTGGCCCCAGCATTTT. Encoded protein: CASSYKTTSWPQHF. The chain couples TRBV6-2 or TRBV6-3 to TRBJ1-5; no clear D gene. This CDR3 comprises 14 residues. Germline-derived CDR1 and CDR2 are MNHEY and SVGEGT. V lost 2 bases and J lost 9, with 14 bases in between.

Points on this clonotype: Just one base apart from a much larger clone, this may be a read error. The V call is TRBV29-1, the J call TRBJ2-1; 7 nucleotides align to TRBD2. The CDR3 is made up of 16 amino acids. In germline, CDR1 is SQVTM, CDR2 ANQGSEA. The CDR3 coding sequence is TGCGGCGTTGAGTGGGCGGGAGAGGGTACATACAATGAGCAGTTCTTC. Encoded protein: CGVEWAGEGTYNEQFF.

This clonotype has only a few counts. This chain joins TRBV29-1 and TRBJ2-3; 9 positions match TRBD1. The CDR3 sequence is 14 residues long. Losses at the gene ends were 8 bases for V and 1 base for J; bases not matched to a gene: 7. The V gene's germline CDR1 is SQVTM and CDR2 ANQGSEA. Written as DNA, the CDR3 is TGCAGCACAGGGGGGGACAGGGGCACAGATACGCAGTATTTT. It specifies CSTGGDRGTDTQYF.

This clonotype was detected ten times or more. The chain has TRBV20-1 and TRBJ1-1; weak D call: TRBD1 (5 bases). The CDR3 is made up of 11 amino acids. The V and J ends lost 7 bases and 5 bases respectively, with 11 bases between them. Per the germline V gene, CDR1 is DFQATT and CDR2 is SNEGSKA (reference sequence). In nucleotides, the CDR3 is TGCAGTGTACCGACAGTGACTGAAGCTTTCTTT. It yields the protein CSVPTVTEAFF.

The J gene is TRBJ2-1, the V gene TRBV28; 7 nucleotides line up with TRBD2. V lost 1 base, J lost 6 bases, and 0 bases stayed unmatched. Germline CDR1 and CDR2: MDHEN and SYDVKM. This CDR3 spans 13 amino acids. CDR3 loop: CASSLSGGNEQFF. The CDR3, as DNA: TGTGCCAGCAGTTTATCGGGGGGCAATGAGCAGTTCTTC.

The chain couples TRBV5-1 to TRBJ2-7; 10 bases align to TRBD2. CDR1 SGHRS and CDR2 YFSETQ come from the germline V gene. The CDR3 has 15 amino acids. The V and J ends lost 0 bases and 3 bases, in that order; junction bases with no gene match: 3. The CDR3 bases are TGCGCCAGCAGCTTGGCTAGCGGGAGTTTCTACGAGCAGTACTTC. Protein sequence: CASSLASGSFYEQYF.

V gene TRBV4-3 combines with J gene TRBJ1-4; D uncertain. Germline values: CDR1 LGHNA, CDR2 YSLEER. The CDR3 length is 13 residues. Trimming pared 0 bases from V and 8 bases from J, leaving 7 bases between. Written as DNA, the CDR3 is TGCGCCAGCAGCCAAGACGATCTGGAAAAACTGTTTTTT. Amino acid sequence: CASSQDDLEKLFF.

In its sample, this clonotype was seen a few times. This sequence joins TRBV9 and TRBJ1-1, with 9 bases matching TRBD1. The CDR3 is 16 residues long. Germline V lookup: CDR1 SGDLS, CDR2 YYNGEE. V shed 2 bases and J 1 base; nucleotides not matched to a gene: 6. The CDR3 loop reads CASSVTGGVGNTEAFF. In DNA, the CDR3 is TGTGCCAGCAGCGTTACAGGGGGCGTTGGGAACACTGAAGCTTTCTTT.

The CDR3 bases are TGTGCCAGCTCACCAACGAGGGGAAGTGGCTACACCTTC. This translates into CASSPTRGSGYTF. The chain links TRBV18 to TRBJ1-2; tentative D call: TRBD1 (5 bases). Looked up from germline, CDR1 is KGHSH and CDR2 is LQKENI. The CDR3 contains 13 residues. The V and J ends lost 2 bases and 7 bases respectively, with 11 bases between them.

This clonotype came up many times. The chain has TRBV7-2 and TRBJ2-1, with 7 bases lining up with TRBD2. Germline CDR1 is SGHTA and CDR2 is FQGNSA. The V gene end was trimmed by 2 bases and the J gene end by 7 bases; junction bases not matched to a gene: 2. The length of the CDR3 is 13 residues. CDR3 sequence: CASSLSGANEQFF. The CDR3 DNA is TGTGCCAGCAGCTTAAGCGGGGCAAATGAGCAGTTCTTC.

The V gene is TRBV5-6, the J gene TRBJ2-7; 9 bases fit TRBD1. V shed 5 bases and J 4 bases; nucleotides not matched to a gene: 13. Per germline, CDR1 SGHDT and CDR2 YYEEEE. The CDR3 covers 16 residues. CDR3 in amino acids: CASSRQGVTSYYEQYF. CDR3 nucleotides: TGTGCCAGCAGTCGACAGGGGGTCACTTCGTATTACGAGCAGTACTTC.

The chain uses TRBV20-1 and TRBJ1-1; D is perhaps TRBD1 (6 bases). Trimming removed 5 bases at V and 8 bases at J, with 18 bases between. The CDR3 consists of 13 residues. Germline V gene data show CDR1 as DFQATT and CDR2 as SNEGSKA (reference sequence). DNA for the CDR3: TGCAGTGCTCGCAGGGGATCTACTACCGAAGCTTTCTTT. The encoded protein is CSARRGSTTEAFF.

The V call is TRBV7-3, the J call TRBJ2-3; 7 nucleotides agree with TRBD1. CDR3 length: 14 residues. The junction had 7 bases not matched to a gene; V was cut back by 5 bases and J by 5 bases. The V gene's germline CDR1 is SGHTA and CDR2 FQGTGA. The CDR3 DNA reads TGTGCCAGCAGCCGAGGGACAGCCCGAGATACGCAGTATTTT. Its protein is CASSRGTARDTQYF.

This clonotype has just a few counts. The J gene is TRBJ2-5, the V gene TRBV10-3; the D is unclear. The germline V and J ends were trimmed by 4 bases and 2 bases, with 5 bases remaining between them. Per germline, CDR1 ENHRY and CDR2 SYGVKD. CDR3 size: 12 residues. CDR3 amino acids: CAISAQQETQYF. Here the CDR3 DNA reads TGTGCCATCAGTGCACAGCAAGAGACCCAGTACTTC.

This rearrangement joins TRBV20-1 to TRBJ1-2; TRBD1 matches 10 bases. Germline CDR1 is DFQATT and CDR2 is SNEGSKA (reference sequence). This CDR3 is built from 14 residues. Germline trimming cut 6 bases from V and 4 bases from J; bases unmatched to any gene: 8. Here the CDR3 DNA reads TGCAGTGCAGAGGGACAGGGGAATGTCTATGGCTACACCTTC. This codes for CSAEGQGNVYGYTF.

There are a few counts of this clonotype. The rearrangement uses TRBV6-1 and TRBJ1-5, with D hard to call. The ends were cut back, 7 bases at V and 0 bases at J, with 13 bases in the middle. Germline V gene sequence: CDR1 MNHNS, CDR2 SASEGT. This CDR3 has 15 residues. As DNA, the CDR3 is TGTGCCAGCACCCCAAGGGCCGCTAGCAATCAGCCCCAGCATTTT. The encoded protein is CASTPRAASNQPQHF.